This TCR beta chain appears in the sequencing data of a study of monozygotic twins with cystic fibrosis. Study-level findings and limits: Nucleotide-identical clonotype sharing was significantly higher within monozygotic CF twin pairs than between unrelated CF individuals. In 13 of 16 pairs, V gene usage was closest to the co-twin's. Clonality was generally low (median approximately 0.0088), higher in the most severe patients.

Note on this clone: Its antigen is still unknown.

Only in-frame clones appear in the TCRdb table, and some are missing; sequencing was by immunoSEQ multiplex PCR. The sample has under 30,000 clones; about nine tenths are singletons. With 4 bases clipped from V and 7 bases from J, the junction kept 23 bases outside the gene matches. The CDR3 runs to 19 residues. The germline V gene encodes CDR1 SGHRS and CDR2 YFSETQ. This TCR came from a girl aged 2 to 10 with cystic fibrosis. The specimen sequenced was blood. The rearrangement joins TRBV5-1 to TRBJ1-2; 9 positions match TRBD1. The CDR3 region has the DNA TGCGCCAGCAGCGTCGCGGTATGGGACAGGGCGGGGATGAGGGCTGGCTACACCTTC. Its protein is CASSVAVWDRAGMRAGYTF.